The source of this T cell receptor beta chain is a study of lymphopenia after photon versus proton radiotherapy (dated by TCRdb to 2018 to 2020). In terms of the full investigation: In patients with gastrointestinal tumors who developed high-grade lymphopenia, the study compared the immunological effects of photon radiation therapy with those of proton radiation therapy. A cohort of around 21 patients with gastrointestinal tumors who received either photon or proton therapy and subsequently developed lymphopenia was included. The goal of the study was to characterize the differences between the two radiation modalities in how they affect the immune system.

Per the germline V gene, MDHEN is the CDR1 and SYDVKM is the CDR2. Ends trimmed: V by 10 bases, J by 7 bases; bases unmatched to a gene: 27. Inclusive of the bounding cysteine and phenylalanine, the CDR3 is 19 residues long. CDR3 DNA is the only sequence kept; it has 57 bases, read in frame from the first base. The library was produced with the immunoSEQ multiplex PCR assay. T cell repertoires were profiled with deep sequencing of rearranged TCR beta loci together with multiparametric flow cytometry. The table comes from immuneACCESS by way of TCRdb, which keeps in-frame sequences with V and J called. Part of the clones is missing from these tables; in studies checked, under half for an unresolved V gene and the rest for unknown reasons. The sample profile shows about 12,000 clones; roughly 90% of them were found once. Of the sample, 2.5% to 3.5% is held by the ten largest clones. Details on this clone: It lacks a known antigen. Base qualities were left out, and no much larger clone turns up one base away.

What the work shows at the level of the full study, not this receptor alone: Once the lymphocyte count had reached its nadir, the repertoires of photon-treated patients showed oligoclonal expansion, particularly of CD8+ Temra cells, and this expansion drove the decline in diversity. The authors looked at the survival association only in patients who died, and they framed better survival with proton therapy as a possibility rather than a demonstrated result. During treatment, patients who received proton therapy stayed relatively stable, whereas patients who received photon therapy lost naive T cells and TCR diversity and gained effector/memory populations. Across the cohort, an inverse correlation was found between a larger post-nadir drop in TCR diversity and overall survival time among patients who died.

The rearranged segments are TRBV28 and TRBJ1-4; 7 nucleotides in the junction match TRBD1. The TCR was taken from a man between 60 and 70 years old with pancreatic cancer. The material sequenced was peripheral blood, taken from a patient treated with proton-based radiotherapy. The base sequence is TGTGCCATCGCTCCGACAGGGAACCTGGGACCCCACGGGGGTGAAAAACTGTTTTTT. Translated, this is CAIAPTGNLGPHGGEKLFF.